Below are 5 T cell receptor beta chains sequenced from a single sample in a study of blood T cell repertoires in COVID-19. Clones were read by immunoSEQ multiplex PCR, and TCRdb kept only the in-frame ones, dropping some. The profile shows 100,000 to 150,000 clones, over 75% of them singletons. The sequenced sample consisted of peripheral blood. The receptors were sampled from a woman aged 80 or over with acute or convalescent COVID-19.

The rearrangement uses TRBV9 and TRBJ2-3, with 7 bases identical to TRBD1. Germline CDR1 and CDR2: SGDLS and YYNGEE. The junction had 15 bases not matched to a gene; V was cut back by 4 bases and J by 4 bases. The CDR3 runs to 17 residues. The DNA for the CDR3 is TGTGCCAGCAGCATTTCAGTCCCGGGACAGCTTTCAGATACGCAGTATTTT. This gives the protein CASSISVPGQLSDTQYF.

The chain recombines TRBV5-1 with TRBJ2-3; 8 bases align to TRBD2. CDR3 length: 17 residues. The germline CDR1 and CDR2 sequences are SGHRS and YFSETQ. The junction had 6 bases not matched to a gene; V was cut back by 0 bases and J by 0 bases. The DNA for the CDR3 is TGCGCCAGCAGCTTGGGGAGAGCGGGGGCCAGCACAGATACGCAGTATTTT. Its protein product is CASSLGRAGASTDTQYF. Combining the CDR3 with reference TRBV5-1 and TRBJ2-3 gives the whole variable domain KAGVTQTPRYLIKTRGQQVTLSCSPISGHRSVSWYQQTPGQGLQFLFEYFSETQRNKGNFPGRFSGRQFSNSRSEMNVSTLELGDSALYLCASSLGRAGASTDTQYFGPGTRLTVL.

The rearrangement joins TRBV9 to TRBJ2-3, with 9 positions matching TRBD2. V was pared by 3 bases and J by 2 bases, with 7 bases of the junction left unmatched. The CDR3 extends over 16 amino acids. The V gene's germline CDR1 is SGDLS and CDR2 YYNGEE. The CDR3 region has the DNA TGTGCCAGCAGCGATGTTAGCGGGGGCTTCACAGATACGCAGTATTTT. It is translated as CASSDVSGGFTDTQYF.

The gene calls are TRBV10-1 and TRBJ2-2, with 10 bases aligning to TRBD2. The junction had 7 bases not matched to a gene; V was cut back by 5 bases and J by 4 bases. The germline gives CDR1 WNHNN, CDR2 SYGVQD (reference sequence). The CDR3 is 16 amino acids. The chain's CDR3 is CASSPQAGGSTGELFF. The CDR3 DNA follows: TGCGCCAGCAGTCCTCAAGCGGGGGGGTCCACCGGGGAGCTGTTTTTT.

This chain links TRBV5-1 with TRBJ1-4; D is possibly TRBD1 (6 bases). Germline V gene data show CDR1 as SGHRS and CDR2 as YFSETQ. The CDR3 contains 15 residues. The germline V and J ends were trimmed by 4 bases and 5 bases, with 15 bases remaining between them. The CDR3 DNA reads TGCGCCAGCAGCACGCTGGGGGCCATGAATGAAAAACTGTTTTTT. Translation: CASSTLGAMNEKLFF.